This T cell receptor beta chain derives from a study of blood T cells in healthy people across ages (dated by TCRdb to between 2015 and 2017). Background on the whole study: In model experiments, template switching captured roughly one uniquely barcoded TCR beta cDNA molecule for every two T cells. The study analyzed two additional independent replicas of 1 million unique cDNA reads from the same blood draw for two donors, one aged 18 to 29 and one aged 80 or older. Donors were grouped into four age groups: young (average 16 years), middle-aged (roughly 37), aged (approximately 58) and long-lived (less than 85). Using deep sequencing normalized with unique cDNA molecular identifiers, the study measured how TCR beta repertoire diversity changes with age.

Remarks on this clonotype: Its antigen remains unidentified. Base qualities are not at hand, and no much larger clone is one base apart.

The trim is 3 bases for V and 2 bases for J, with a gap of 13 bases between the germline ends. CDR1 and CDR2, looked up from the germline V gene (reference sequence), are LGHDT and YNNKEL. The CDR3 measures 15 amino acids from cysteine to phenylalanine. The sequence is cut down to CDR3 DNA, 45 bases in frame from base 1. Systemically healthy Caucasian individuals from Russia, roughly 40 in total and aged roughly 6 to 90 years, were included as donors. Roughly 10 milliliters of peripheral blood were drawn from each donor into EDTA-treated Vacutainer tubes. PBMCs were isolated by Ficoll-Paque density-gradient centrifugation, with at least 6 million obtained per sample. Total RNA, at least 5.5 micrograms per sample, was extracted from PBMCs with Trizol reagent. The percentages of naive CD45RAhigh/CD27high T cells were determined by flow cytometry on a PBMC aliquot from every donor. Library preparation was by 5' RACE. TCRdb names Illumina HiSeq 2500 as the instrument used. A second PCR of about 7 to 12 cycles was run with a J-beta primer mix and a sample-barcoded 5' primer. Each TCR beta cDNA molecule received a unique molecular identifier from a template-switch 5' adaptor carrying 12 random nucleotides. At least 3 million CDR3-containing paired-end reads were obtained from each sample. All of the RNA was converted into first-strand cDNA using the Mint cDNA synthesis kit, with a TRBC-specific oligonucleotide serving as the primer. Following uracil-DNA glycosylase treatment, all cDNA underwent a first 18-cycle PCR with the universal primers M1SS and BC2_uni_R. In the original analysis: For normalization, 1 million high-quality reads were randomly selected from each sample, with every read carrying a distinct molecular identifier. Reads with shared molecular identifiers were discarded instead of being binned into consensus sequences. MiTCR, with a Q25 quality threshold and the strictest error-elimination algorithm, was used for CDR3 identification, clonotype clustering and error correction. A nonparametric unseen species model using Euler transformation provided a lower-bound estimate of total TCR beta diversity. TCRdb reworked the public reads: Q25 trimming with fastp, MiXCR clone assembly, productive beta chains retained. All rows with the same CDR3 protein become a single entry with the most common DNA and genes. For this entry, the V and J calls and clone size follow TCRdb and not the study's own pipeline. The sample includes around 1,000,000 distinct CDR3 sequences, with approximately 26% observed a single time. In total, the top ten clones hold around 0.75% of the sample.

The study at large found these results: Estimates of total diversity from one million sequenced T cells were regarded as lower bounds and underestimates. Because profiling used bulk unsorted PBMCs, naive and antigen-experienced compartments could not be compared conclusively. Compared with the aged group, the long-lived group had more naive CD4+ T cells, fewer expanded clones and increased TCR diversity, a pattern suggesting age selection. As age increased, observed TCR beta diversity per million T cells dropped in a roughly linear way, and a significant reduction was already evident by age 40. Donor CMV infection status was unknown, potentially confounding age-related changes in expanded clonotypes. The percentage of naive T cells measured by flow cytometry correlated strongly with observed TCR beta diversity.

Separately, the same data were catalogued under a study of T cells of mothers and their children. As described in the second report: Donors were nine systemically healthy Caucasian individuals: three mothers and their six children. cDNA synthesis used all of the extracted RNA, with about 1.5 ug of RNA in each 15 ul reaction. In the second PCR, the M1S primer introduced both the sample barcodes and 2-4 random nucleotides. Over 8.5 million TCR beta CDR3 reads were obtained for each mother, and 3 million to 3.5 million reads were obtained for each child. Thymic selection similarly shapes TCR recombination output in related and unrelated pairs, with minor effect from inherited differences. Normalized repertoire overlap was always found to be slightly, but never significantly, higher in related mother-child pairs than in unrelated mother-child pairs. Persistent microchimeric T cell clones were not detected, at a sensitivity of approximately 100 clones per million clonotypes. Deep NGS was used in the study to compare the TCR beta repertoires of mothers and children and to look for features that separate related mother-child pairs from unrelated individuals. Mothers averaged roughly 36 +/- 4 years of age and children averaged about 10 +/- 4 years. After adapters were ligated using NEBNext reagents, the libraries underwent 100+100 nt paired-end sequencing on an Illumina HiSeq 2000. Mother and child libraries were prepared a month apart and sequenced in separate runs to prevent cross-contamination. For each donor, somewhere between roughly 500,000 and 2,300,000 distinct TCR beta clonotypes were identified. Naive TCR beta clonotypes were estimated from low-frequency clonotypes matched to each donor's FACS-determined naive share, without sorting.

The sequence derives from a girl aged 2 to 9 in good health. The specimen was blood. This receptor chain uses TRBV3-1 and TRBJ1-1; the D gene lacks a confident call. Here is the DNA: TGTGCCAGCAGCCACCGATCGAGGTTAAACACTGAAGCTTTCTTT. This yields the protein CASSHRSRLNTEAFF.